This T cell receptor (beta chain) was sequenced for a study of blood T cell repertoires in COVID-19. The assay was immunoSEQ multiplex PCR, and TCRdb's table has in-frame clones only and misses some. In the table there are 95,000 to 150,000 clones, around 83% of which are singletons. Germline values: CDR1 SGHDT, CDR2 YYEEEE. The CDR3 consists of 14 residues. The ends were cut back, 4 bases at V and 4 bases at J, with 14 bases in the middle. The gene calls are TRBV5-6 and TRBJ1-2; D may be TRBD1 (6 bases). This TCR derives from a woman aged 30 to 39 who had recovered from COVID-19. The sample comprised PBMCs or T cells enriched from blood (not recorded which). CDR3 sequence: CASSLGGGFYGYTF. The CDR3, as DNA: TGTGCCAGCAGCCTAGGGGGAGGGTTCTATGGCTACACCTTC.